This T cell receptor (beta chain) was captured by sequencing in a study of blood T cells in healthy people across ages. Points from the study as a whole: Nothing was known about donor CMV status, and this possibly confounded expanded clonotype changes. Diversity estimates drawn from one million T cells were deemed underestimates.

A note on this clonotype: What it recognizes is unknown.

The length of the CDR3 is 15 residues. V lost 5 bases to trimming and J lost 1 base; unmatched junction nucleotides: 8. Germline CDR1 DFQATT, CDR2 SNEGSKA (reference sequence). The second PCR ran about 6 to 11 cycles with a sample-barcoded 5' primer and J-beta primers. TCRdb fed the 5' RACE reads into MiXCR, producing one record per CDR3 protein. There are some 550,000 distinct CDR3 sequences in the sample; under 55% occur only once, and 20% to 25% lies in the top ten. Individuals who donated were healthy Caucasians from Russia aged roughly 6 to 90. The source material was blood. The chain carries TRBV20-1 and TRBJ2-3; 8 positions agree with TRBD2. The source is a man aged 80 or over in good health. The CDR3 DNA reads as TGCAGTGCTGAGGGGGGTAGCGGGGGCACAGATACGCAGTATTTT. Protein product: CSAEGGSGGTDTQYF.